The 17 T cell receptor beta chains reported below all come from one sample, sequenced in a study of T cell repertoires in cytomegalovirus infection. TCRdb reprocessed the reads with MiXCR, giving one entry per CDR3 protein. The data show tens of thousands of distinct CDR3 sequences, with under 4.5% seen just once and about 20% held by the top ten. The sequenced material came from PBMCs. All receptors derive from a human donor in good health (CMV status not recorded). Some clones in this sample may be carry-over from other donors' samples.

This clonotype occurred many times. The V gene is TRBV7-2, the J gene TRBJ2-3, with a possible D match to TRBD2 (6 bases). Trimming cost V 6 bases and J 5 bases, with 18 bases left between them. Germline V gene data show CDR1 as SGHTA and CDR2 as FQGNSA. The CDR3 loop spans 15 amino acids. The CDR3 nucleotides read TGTGCCAGCAGGATGATGGCGGGGCCAGGAGATACGCAGTATTTT. Protein product: CASRMMAGPGDTQYF.

This clonotype was picked up a small number of times. The V and J genes are TRBV2 and TRBJ2-2, with D perhaps TRBD1 (7 bases). V gave up 4 bases and J gave up 5 bases, with 14 bases separating them. The CDR3 loop spans 15 amino acids. The germline V gene has CDR1 SNHLY and CDR2 FYNNEI. The CDR3 coding sequence is TGTGCCAGCAGTGGCGGGGACAGAACAACCGGGGAGCTGTTTTTT. Amino acids: CASSGGDRTTGELFF.

CDR3 DNA: TGTGCCAGCAGCTCCCACCCAGATACGCAGTATTTT. Translating it yields CASSSHPDTQYF. V usage is TRBV11-2 and J usage is TRBJ2-3, with unresolved D. V was clipped by 4 bases and J by 4 bases, with 6 bases between them. Per germline, CDR1 SGHAT and CDR2 FQNNGV. The CDR3 is made up of 12 amino acids.

The chain carries TRBV2 and TRBJ2-5; D uncertain. This CDR3 has 12 amino acids. Germline V gene lookup returns CDR1 SNHLY and CDR2 FYNNEI. Trimming left V 8 bases short and J 5 bases short, with 12 bases between. The CDR3 spells CASHTLWETQYF. In DNA, the CDR3 is TGTGCCAGCCATACCCTCTGGGAGACCCAGTACTTC. Supplemented by reference TRBV2 and TRBJ2-5, the full variable domain reads EPEVTQTPSHQVTQMGQEVILRCVPISNHLYFYWYRQILGQKVEFLVSFYNNEISEKSEIFDDQFSVERPDGSNFTLKIRSTKLEDSAMYFCASHTLWETQYFGPGTRLLVL.

The CDR3 spells CASSLTSGGETQYF. The CDR3 DNA is TGTGCCAGCAGCTTAACTTCAGGGGGGGAGACCCAGTACTTC. The chain carries TRBV7-2 and TRBJ2-5; weak D call: TRBD1 (7 bases). CDR1 is SGHTA and CDR2 is FQGNSA in the germline V gene. V lost 2 bases to trimming and J lost 5 bases, with 12 bases between them. The CDR3 spans 14 residues.

This clonotype has a count of ten or more. V is TRBV7-2 and J is TRBJ1-5; D call uncertain. This CDR3 is built from 15 residues. V shed 0 bases and J shed 0 bases, with 6 bases lying between them. From germline, CDR1 is SGHTA and CDR2 FQGNSA. CDR3 sequence reads: CASSLAHSSNQPQHF. DNA for the CDR3: TGTGCCAGCAGCTTAGCGCACAGTAGCAATCAGCCCCAGCATTTT. Variable domain in full (rest from reference TRBV7-2 and TRBJ1-5): GAGVSQSPSNKVTEKGKDVELRCDPISGHTALYWYRQSLGQGLEFLIYFQGNSAPDKSGLPSDRFSAERTGGSVSTLTIQRTQQEDSAVYLCASSLAHSSNQPQHFGDGTRLSIL.

This clonotype was seen ten or more times. The chain joins TRBV6-5 to TRBJ2-3; D unresolved. Deletions cut 5 bases from V and 6 bases from J, with 12 bases between. The length of the CDR3 is 13 residues. CDR1 MNHEY and CDR2 SVGAGI come from the germline V gene. The chain's CDR3 is CASSKPPGDTQYF. The CDR3 DNA reads as TGTGCCAGCAGTAAACCCCCCGGGGATACGCAGTATTTT.

This clonotype was picked up many times. The chain combines TRBV7-9 with TRBJ2-2; no firm D call. Germline CDR1 is SEHNR and CDR2 is FQNEAQ (reference sequence). This CDR3 is 14 amino acids long. Trimming took 1 base from V and 7 from J, leaving 10 bases between them. As DNA, the CDR3 is TGTGCCAGCAGCTTAGGGCAGTATGACGGGGAGCTGTTTTTT. This encodes CASSLGQYDGELFF.

This clonotype came up many times. The CDR3 DNA reads as TGTGCCAGCAGCTCGGGAGCAACCAGTTCACCCCTCCACTTT. Protein sequence: CASSSGATSSPLHF. The chain has TRBV7-2 and TRBJ1-6; D is uncertain. Trimming took 4 bases from V and 9 from J, leaving 13 bases between them. From germline, CDR1 is SGHTA and CDR2 FQGNSA. The CDR3 runs 14 residues.

This clonotype has ten or more counts. V and J are TRBV7-9 and TRBJ2-3, with 7 bases identical to TRBD2. This CDR3 is 15 amino acids long. V lost 2 bases to trimming and J lost 5 bases; unmatched junction nucleotides: 7. The germline V gene has CDR1 SEHNR and CDR2 FQNEAQ (reference sequence). The CDR3 is CASSLSVGRQDTQYF. CDR3 sequence (DNA): TGTGCCAGCAGCTTATCCGTCGGGAGGCAAGATACGCAGTATTTT.

This clonotype was picked up many times. V and J are TRBV7-2 and TRBJ2-7; no definite D call. Trimming stripped 1 base from V and 3 bases from J, with 10 bases between. CDR1 is SGHTA, CDR2 FQGNSA, per germline. The CDR3 has 14 residues. The CDR3 sequence is CASSLEPLFYEQYF. DNA of the CDR3: TGTGCCAGCAGCTTAGAACCGTTGTTCTACGAGCAGTACTTC. Full variable domain (missing parts from reference TRBV7-2 and TRBJ2-7): GAGVSQSPSNKVTEKGKDVELRCDPISGHTALYWYRQSLGQGLEFLIYFQGNSAPDKSGLPSDRFSAERTGGSVSTLTIQRTQQEDSAVYLCASSLEPLFYEQYFGPGTRLTVT.

This clonotype was recorded many times. This chain links TRBV7-2 with TRBJ2-5, with D tentatively TRBD2 (6 bases). Trimming took 4 bases from V and 2 from J, leaving 8 bases between them. Germline V gene data show CDR1 as SGHTA and CDR2 as FQGNSA. The CDR3 extends over 13 amino acids. The CDR3 DNA follows: TGTGCCAGCAGCTATGGGGGGCAAGAGACCCAGTACTTC. Residues: CASSYGGQETQYF. The full variable domain, rest sourced from reference TRBV7-2 and TRBJ2-5, is GAGVSQSPSNKVTEKGKDVELRCDPISGHTALYWYRQSLGQGLEFLIYFQGNSAPDKSGLPSDRFSAERTGGSVSTLTIQRTQQEDSAVYLCASSYGGQETQYFGPGTRLLVL.

The V and J genes are TRBV12-3 or TRBV12-4 and TRBJ1-2; D remains ambiguous. This CDR3 has 13 amino acids. V was clipped by 5 bases and J by 5 bases, with 12 bases between them. CDR3 nucleotides: TGTGCCAGCAGTCCCGGGAGGGTATATGGCTACACCTTC. This gives the protein CASSPGRVYGYTF.

This clonotype was seen repeatedly, ten times or more. The chain joins TRBV11-3 to TRBJ2-3, with 7 bases aligning to TRBD2. CDR1 is SGHNT and CDR2 is YENEEA in the germline V gene. V shed 3 bases and J 11 bases; nucleotides not matched to a gene: 8. The CDR3 sequence is 13 residues long. The CDR3 DNA follows: TGTGCCAGCAGCTTGACGCGCTGGGGGGGGCAGTATTTT. This codes for CASSLTRWGGQYF.

This clonotype was counted at least ten times. The V call is TRBV19, the J call TRBJ2-1, with TRBD2 matching 13 bases. CDR3 length equals 16 residues. CDR1 is LNHDA and CDR2 is SQIVND in the germline V gene (reference sequence). CDR3 residues: CAVAGTSGVARNEQFF. CDR3 coding DNA: TGTGCAGTCGCCGGGACTAGCGGGGTTGCTCGGAATGAGCAGTTCTTC.

This clonotype came up many times. The CDR3 region is CASSFSSGKGEQYF. CDR3 DNA: TGTGCCAGCAGCTTTTCTAGCGGGAAGGGCGAGCAGTACTTC. V is TRBV7-2 and J is TRBJ2-7; the match to TRBD2 covers 9 bases. CDR1 is SGHTA and CDR2 is FQGNSA in the germline V gene. The junction had 6 bases not matched to a gene; V was cut back by 3 bases and J by 6 bases. The CDR3 is made up of 14 amino acids.

The table lists this clonotype with many counts. The chain recombines TRBV28 with TRBJ1-5; D gene ambiguous. This CDR3 region has 14 residues. Trimming pared 3 bases from V and 4 bases from J, leaving 10 bases between. From germline, CDR1 is MDHEN and CDR2 SYDVKM. This CDR3 is CASSFPRSNQPQHF. The CDR3 DNA sequence: TGTGCCAGCAGTTTTCCCAGGTCAAATCAGCCCCAGCATTTT.